This T cell receptor (beta chain) originates from a study of blood T cell repertoires in COVID-19. Only in-frame clones appear in the TCRdb table, and some are missing; sequencing was by immunoSEQ multiplex PCR. The repertoire includes approximately 350,000 clones, 83% of them detected once, and 2.5% to 3% sits in the top ten. Germline-derived CDR1 and CDR2 are PRHDT and FYEKMQ (reference sequence). This CDR3 has 16 amino acids. Trimming took off 4 bases at V and 0 bases at J, with 14 bases between the two ends. This clone was counted a single time. The origin of this receptor is a man aged 25-45 years with active or convalescent COVID-19. Sequencing was performed on peripheral blood. The rearrangement joins TRBV13 to TRBJ2-3; D ambiguous. DNA of the CDR3: TGTGCCAGCAGCTCCCCTCCAGATAATAGCACAGATACGCAGTATTTT. Protein sequence: CASSSPPDNSTDTQYF. The full variable domain, with the rest looked up from reference TRBV13 and TRBJ2-3, is AAGVIQSPRHLIKEKRETATLKCYPIPRHDTVYWYQQGPGQDPQFLISFYEKMQSDKGSIPDRFSAQQFSDYHSELNMSSLELGDSALYFCASSSPPDNSTDTQYFGPGTRLTVL.